The 20 T cell receptor beta chains listed next were all sequenced from one sample in a study of T cell responses to AZD1222 COVID-19 vaccine. Measured with immunoSEQ multiplex PCR; TCRdb has only the in-frame clones, and not every one. The sample lists some 120,000 clones, about 91% seen once, with around 1.6% in the top ten. The material was peripheral blood, obtained 28 days after the second AZD1222 dose. All receptors come from an adult who received the AZD1222 COVID-19 vaccine.

The chain uses TRBV10-2 and TRBJ2-3, with TRBD2 as a possible D gene (5 bases). V lost 6 bases, J lost 2 bases, and 9 bases lay in between. CDR3 length equals 13 residues. CDR1 is WSHSY, CDR2 SAAADI, per germline. This CDR3 reads CASRVANTDTQYF. In DNA form, the CDR3 reads TGCGCCAGCAGGGTAGCGAACACAGATACGCAGTATTTT.

The chain employs TRBV28 and TRBJ1-5, with D unclear. V was trimmed by 2 bases and J by 5 bases, leaving 1 base between them. This CDR3 region has 11 residues. Germline V lookup: CDR1 MDHEN, CDR2 SYDVKM. The CDR3 DNA sequence: TGTGCCAGCAGTTTACATCAGCCCCAGCATTTT. It is translated as CASSLHQPQHF. The entire variable domain, with the rest obtained from reference TRBV28 and TRBJ1-5, is as follows: DVKVTQSSRYLVKRTGEKVFLECVQDMDHENMFWYRQDPGLGLRLIYFSYDVKMKEKGDIPEGYSVSREKKERFSLILESASTNQTSMYLCASSLHQPQHFGDGTRLSIL.

The genes are TRBV20-1 and TRBJ1-1; no clear D gene. The germline V gene has CDR1 DFQATT and CDR2 SNEGSKA (reference sequence). The CDR3 is 12 amino acids. With 3 bases removed from V and 1 base from J, the gap between germline ends came to 6 bases. The CDR3 here is CSASYQNTEAFF. The CDR3 bases are TGCAGTGCTAGTTACCAGAACACTGAAGCTTTCTTT.

The chain employs TRBV28 and TRBJ1-2, with D unclear. CDR1 is MDHEN, CDR2 SYDVKM, per germline. The CDR3 loop spans 13 amino acids. V shed 3 bases and J shed 8 bases, with 13 bases lying between them. The CDR3 sequence: CASSLSYSSGYTF. As DNA, the CDR3 is TGTGCCAGCAGTTTGTCGTATTCATCCGGCTACACCTTC.

This chain connects TRBV30 to TRBJ1-5; weak D call: TRBD1 (5 bases). Germline V gene data show CDR1 as GTSNPN and CDR2 as SVGIG (reference sequence). V was clipped by 2 bases and J by 4 bases, with 9 bases between them. The CDR3 covers 13 residues. The CDR3 loop reads CAWSRWGNQPQHF. The CDR3 DNA sequence: TGTGCCTGGAGTAGATGGGGGAATCAGCCCCAGCATTTT.

V usage is TRBV28 and J usage is TRBJ2-7; D is undetermined. The CDR3 is 12 residues long. The V and J ends lost 6 bases and 4 bases respectively, with 10 bases between them. Per the germline V gene, CDR1 is MDHEN and CDR2 is SYDVKM. The DNA for the CDR3 is TGTGCCAGCAGAAGCCCCACATACGAGCAGTACTTC. It specifies CASRSPTYEQYF.

The chain has TRBV2 and TRBJ2-1, with 7 bases fitting TRBD1. CDR3 length: 15 residues. Per germline, CDR1 SNHLY and CDR2 FYNNEI. J was trimmed by 4 bases and V by 7 bases; bases with no gene match: 10. In nucleotides, the CDR3 is TGTGCCAGCAAGGTTCGAGACAGGGCTTACAATGAGCAGTTCTTC. It specifies CASKVRDRAYNEQFF.

J is TRBJ2-3 and V is TRBV7-8; D unclear. V was shortened by 1 base and J by 0 bases, with 5 bases between the two germline ends. The CDR3 loop spans 14 amino acids. Germline CDR1 reads SGHVS; CDR2 reads FQNEAQ. The DNA of the CDR3 is TGTGCCAGCAGCTTAGAGAGAAGCACAGATACGCAGTATTTT. Amino acid sequence: CASSLERSTDTQYF.

The V and J genes are TRBV2 and TRBJ1-2; D is unresolved. The CDR3 extends over 13 amino acids. The germline gives CDR1 SNHLY, CDR2 FYNNEI. Trimming removed 5 bases from V and 4 bases from J, with 11 bases in between. DNA for the CDR3: TGTGCCAGCAGTAATCAGGATAGCTATGGCTACACCTTC. Protein: CASSNQDSYGYTF.

The genes are TRBV27 and TRBJ2-3; no clear D gene. There are 12 residues in the CDR3. CDR1 is MNHEY, CDR2 SMNVEV, per germline (reference sequence). Trimming removed 3 bases from V and 6 bases from J, with 7 bases in between. The CDR3 DNA sequence: TGTGCCAGCAGTTTGGGGTGGGATACGCAGTATTTT. As protein: CASSLGWDTQYF.

The chain employs TRBV27 and TRBJ1-1; D perhaps matches TRBD1 (6 bases). V lost 3 bases and J 4 bases, leaving 12 bases between the germline ends. Germline values: CDR1 MNHEY, CDR2 SMNVEV (reference sequence). The CDR3 covers 14 residues. As DNA, the CDR3 is TGTGCCAGCAGTTTGTGGGGGCTGGGCACTGAAGCTTTCTTT. It specifies CASSLWGLGTEAFF.

The genes are TRBV7-9 and TRBJ1-1; D perhaps matches TRBD1 (5 bases). Germline values: CDR1 SEHNR, CDR2 FQNEAQ (reference sequence). Trimming shortened V by 1 base and J by 4 bases, and 10 bases separated the two germline ends. This CDR3 comprises 14 residues. The CDR3 nucleotides read TGTGCCAGCAGCTTAGGGCAGGGAGCCACTGAAGCTTTCTTT. Amino acid sequence: CASSLGQGATEAFF.

This rearrangement joins TRBV27 to TRBJ2-2; 8 bases map to TRBD2. With V trimmed by 3 bases and J by 5 bases, 5 bases remained unmatched. The CDR3 is made up of 15 amino acids. In germline, CDR1 is MNHEY, CDR2 SMNVEV (reference sequence). The CDR3 loop is CASSFREGRTGELFF. DNA for the CDR3: TGTGCCAGCAGTTTCCGGGAGGGCCGGACCGGGGAGCTGTTTTTT.

The rearrangement links TRBV9 to TRBJ2-1, with D uncertain. From germline, CDR1 is SGDLS and CDR2 YYNGEE. This CDR3 contains 16 residues. Trimming cost V 4 bases and J 4 bases, with 18 bases left between them. CDR3 sequence (DNA): TGTGCCAGCAGCCGGAATAGTCGTCCCACGTACAATGAGCAGTTCTTC. Residues: CASSRNSRPTYNEQFF.

A single count supports this clone. The rearrangement joins TRBV6-5 to TRBJ2-3; maybe TRBD1 (6 bases). CDR1 and CDR2 (germline): MNHEY, SVGAGI. This CDR3 comprises 13 residues. Trimming removed 7 bases at V and 4 bases at J, with 12 bases between. The CDR3 reads CASKAGDADTQYF. In nucleotides, the CDR3 is TGTGCCAGCAAGGCAGGGGACGCAGATACGCAGTATTTT.

The genes are TRBV5-5 and TRBJ2-3; D call uncertain. The CDR3 consists of 16 residues. V was trimmed by 4 bases and J by 0 bases, leaving 15 bases between them. CDR1 is SGHKS, CDR2 YYEKEE, per germline (reference sequence). As DNA, the CDR3 is TGTGCCAGCAGCCCCAGTAATCAACCTAGCACAGATACGCAGTATTTT. This encodes CASSPSNQPSTDTQYF.

The chain couples TRBV5-6 to TRBJ1-5; D remains unclear. With 3 bases removed from V and 3 bases from J, the gap between germline ends came to 4 bases. Germline loops: CDR1 SGHDT, CDR2 YYEEEE. The CDR3 is 12 amino acids. The CDR3 is CASSYHNQPQHF. DNA for the CDR3: TGTGCCAGCAGCTACCACAATCAGCCCCAGCATTTT.

V gene TRBV5-4 combines with J gene TRBJ1-1; D remains ambiguous. The V and J ends lost 4 bases and 4 bases respectively, with 8 bases between them. CDR1 and CDR2 (germline): SGHNT, YYREEE (reference sequence). The CDR3 runs 12 residues. CDR3 DNA: TGTGCCAGCAGCAAACCACCCACTGAAGCTTTCTTT. This codes for CASSKPPTEAFF.

V usage is TRBV5-4 and J usage is TRBJ1-6; D is unclear. V shed 0 bases and J shed 6 bases, with 7 bases lying between them. The CDR3 covers 14 residues. Germline CDR1 reads SGHNT; CDR2 reads YYREEE (reference sequence). The DNA of the CDR3 is TGTGCCAGCAGCTTGGCGGTGGGTAATTCACCCCTCCACTTT. Its translation is CASSLAVGNSPLHF.

The chain carries TRBV27 and TRBJ2-3; tentatively, D is TRBD2 (6 bases). CDR1 is MNHEY, CDR2 SMNVEV, per germline (reference sequence). The CDR3 runs to 15 residues. Trimming shortened V by 5 bases and J by 5 bases, and 17 bases separated the two germline ends. The CDR3 DNA reads TGTGCCAGCAGTCGCTTTGGGACTCTTGTAGATACGCAGTATTTT. This gives the protein CASSRFGTLVDTQYF.